A single sample is the source of the 23 T cell receptor beta chains below, sequenced in a study of blood T cell repertoires in COVID-19. This table comes from immunoSEQ multiplex PCR, and its TCRdb copy is limited to in-frame clones, with some not included. The sample holds about 110,000 clones, approximately 88% seen once. Source material: peripheral blood. Receptor source: a woman aged 70 to 79 with acute or convalescent COVID-19.

This chain joins TRBV6-2 or TRBV6-3 and TRBJ1-1; TRBD1 agrees at 10 bases. Germline V gene sequence: CDR1 MNHEY, CDR2 SVGEGT. The CDR3 length is 15 residues. The trim removed 2 bases at V and 4 bases at J, leaving 4 bases unmatched. CDR3 nucleotide sequence: TGTGCCAGCAGTTACCTGACAGGGGGCACCACTGAAGCTTTCTTT. This encodes CASSYLTGGTTEAFF.

V usage is TRBV20-1 and J usage is TRBJ1-2; possible D gene TRBD1, 6 bases. The CDR3 totals 11 residues. Looked up from germline, CDR1 is DFQATT and CDR2 is SNEGSKA (reference sequence). V was trimmed by 7 bases and J by 1 base, leaving 7 bases between them. The CDR3 nucleotides read TGCAGTGGCAGGGGTAACTATGGCTACACCTTC. This codes for CSGRGNYGYTF.

This chain joins TRBV4-2 and TRBJ1-4, with D tentatively TRBD1 (5 bases). Germline loops: CDR1 LGHNA, CDR2 YNFKEQ. The CDR3 runs 13 residues. The V and J ends lost 4 bases and 4 bases respectively, with 7 bases between them. CDR3 in amino acids: CASSPQGNEKLFF. The DNA of the CDR3 is TGTGCCAGCAGCCCCCAGGGTAATGAAAAACTGTTTTTT.

The chain recombines TRBV5-1 with TRBJ2-7, with 11 bases that match TRBD2. V lost 4 bases to trimming and J lost 2 bases; unmatched junction nucleotides: 11. This CDR3 has 17 amino acids. Germline values: CDR1 SGHRS, CDR2 YFSETQ. Here the CDR3 DNA reads TGCGCCAGCAGCAGATCCGGGACTAGCGGAGGGGCCTACGAGCAGTACTTC. As protein: CASSRSGTSGGAYEQYF.

This chain uses TRBV6-6 with TRBJ1-2, with D perhaps matching TRBD1 (5 bases). V dropped 10 bases and J dropped 5 bases, with 20 bases sitting between them. The CDR3 runs 14 residues. The germline gives CDR1 MNHNY, CDR2 SVGAGI (reference sequence). The DNA for the CDR3 is TGTGCCACCATCATTCCCGGGGGACTGTATGGCTACACCTTC. This gives the protein CATIIPGGLYGYTF.

The gene calls are TRBV3-1 (or the pseudogene TRBV3-2) and TRBJ2-2, with TRBD1 as a possible D gene (6 bases). Per the germline V gene, CDR1 is LGHDT and CDR2 is YNNKEL (reference sequence). The CDR3 length is 16 residues. V was clipped by 0 bases and J by 5 bases, with 13 bases between them. The CDR3 reads CASSQEGARLTGELFF. Here the CDR3 DNA reads TGTGCCAGCAGCCAAGAGGGGGCCAGACTAACCGGGGAGCTGTTTTTT.

V is TRBV2 and J is TRBJ2-7; possibly TRBD1 for D (5 bases). With 3 bases removed from V and 5 bases from J, the gap between germline ends came to 14 bases. This CDR3 contains 14 residues. Germline assignment: CDR1 SNHLY and CDR2 FYNNEI. The CDR3 region is CASSEGRVVDEQYF. The DNA of the CDR3 is TGTGCCAGCAGTGAGGGCAGGGTAGTCGACGAGCAGTACTTC.

The gene calls are TRBV5-8 and TRBJ1-5, with D unresolved. The CDR3 has 15 residues. Trimming shortened V by 6 bases and J by 5 bases, and 18 bases separated the two germline ends. CDR1 is SGHTS and CDR2 is YDEGEE in the germline V gene. The chain's CDR3 is CASTKSRGADQPQHF. CDR3 DNA sequence: TGTGCCAGCACCAAAAGTAGAGGTGCGGATCAGCCCCAGCATTTT.

V is TRBV24-1 and J is TRBJ2-1, with 11 bases lining up with TRBD1. Trimming removed 3 bases from V and 7 bases from J; junction bases left unmatched: 7. Germline assignment: CDR1 KGHDR and CDR2 SFDVKD. The CDR3 spans 16 residues. The CDR3 DNA reads TGTGCCACCAGTGATCCTCTGGGACAGGGGGTTAATGAGCAGTTCTTC. This gives the protein CATSDPLGQGVNEQFF.

V is TRBV13 and J is TRBJ2-1, with 8 bases lining up with TRBD1. The CDR3 runs 15 residues. V lost 6 bases to trimming and J lost 4 bases; unmatched junction nucleotides: 8. Germline CDR1 and CDR2: PRHDT and FYEKMQ (reference sequence). The CDR3 protein is CASRDTGGLYNEQFF. In nucleotides, the CDR3 is TGTGCCAGCAGGGACACAGGGGGTCTATACAATGAGCAGTTCTTC. Combining the CDR3 with reference TRBV13 and TRBJ2-1 gives the whole variable domain AAGVIQSPRHLIKEKRETATLKCYPIPRHDTVYWYQQGPGQDPQFLISFYEKMQSDKGSIPDRFSAQQFSDYHSELNMSSLELGDSALYFCASRDTGGLYNEQFFGPGTRLTVL.

The CDR3 sequence: CASSYGSDTDTQYF. CDR3 nucleotide sequence: TGTGCCAGCAGTTACGGCTCAGACACAGATACGCAGTATTTT. This rearrangement joins TRBV6-5 to TRBJ2-3; D remains unclear. The V and J ends lost 2 bases and 2 bases respectively, with 8 bases between them. The CDR3 loop spans 14 amino acids. Germline assignment: CDR1 MNHEY and CDR2 SVGAGI.

This clone was seen more than once but under ten times. The rearrangement links TRBV19 to TRBJ2-4; the D gene is possibly TRBD1 (8 bases). CDR1 is LNHDA, CDR2 SQIVND, per germline (reference sequence). CDR3 length equals 16 residues. V was cut by 4 bases and J by 5 bases, with 18 bases left in between. Here the CDR3 DNA reads TGTGCCAGTAGTACCGAGACAGGGGAGGGGGAAAACATTCAGTACTTC. Translated: CASSTETGEGENIQYF.

The chain links TRBV15 to TRBJ2-1, with 8 positions matching TRBD1. The CDR3 runs 16 residues. Germline trimming cut 0 bases from V and 7 bases from J; bases unmatched to any gene: 8. Germline loops: CDR1 LNHNV, CDR2 YYDKDF (reference sequence). In DNA, the CDR3 is TGTGCCACCAGCAGAGACAGAGGACAGGGTAAAAATGAGCAGTTCTTC. It codes for CATSRDRGQGKNEQFF. Full variable domain (outside the CDR3, taken from reference TRBV15 and TRBJ2-1): DAMVIQNPRYQVTQFGKPVTLSCSQTLNHNVMYWYQQKSSQAPKLLFHYYDKDFNNEADTPDNFQSRRPNTSFCFLDIRSPGLGDTAMYLCATSRDRGQGKNEQFFGPGTRLTVL.

The chain employs TRBV6-4 and TRBJ1-2; possible D gene TRBD1, 5 bases. The V gene lost 6 bases and the J gene lost 3 bases, with 14 bases spanning the gap. CDR3 size: 14 residues. From germline, CDR1 is MRHNA and CDR2 SNTAGT. The CDR3 is CASRLGGDDYGYTF. The CDR3 DNA follows: TGTGCCAGCAGGCTTGGGGGGGACGACTATGGCTACACCTTC.

Notes on this clone: Other nucleotide sequences in the sample specify the same CDR3. The J gene is TRBJ1-2, the V gene TRBV27; a possible D gene is TRBD1 (6 bases). The CDR3 is 12 amino acids. The V and J ends lost 6 bases and 5 bases respectively, with 10 bases between them. CDR1 MNHEY and CDR2 SMNVEV come from the germline V gene (reference sequence). CDR3 sequence: CASSLRGYGYTF. CDR3 nucleotide sequence: TGTGCCAGCAGCCTCAGGGGTTATGGCTACACCTTC.

The chain employs TRBV4-1 and TRBJ1-4; 9 nucleotides match TRBD1. The CDR3 extends over 18 amino acids. In germline, CDR1 is MGHRA, CDR2 YSYEKL. The trim removed 0 bases at V and 3 bases at J, leaving 8 bases unmatched. Written as DNA, the CDR3 is TGCGCCAGCAGCCAAGACCGGGACAGGGTCTCATCTAATGAAAAACTGTTTTTT. Translated, it gives CASSQDRDRVSSNEKLFF.

V is TRBV27 and J is TRBJ2-3; 8 bases are a match to TRBD1. The germline gives CDR1 MNHEY, CDR2 SMNVEV (reference sequence). V dropped 4 bases and J dropped 2; count of bases not matched to a gene: 5. The CDR3 spans 15 residues. Here the CDR3 DNA reads TGTGCCAGCAGTTCGACAGGGGTTAACACAGATACGCAGTATTTT. It codes for CASSSTGVNTDTQYF.

The chain employs TRBV7-2 and TRBJ2-1; TRBD2 matches 8 bases. J lost 9 bases, V lost 5 bases, and 12 bases had no gene match. CDR3 size: 15 residues. Per germline, CDR1 SGHTA and CDR2 FQGNSA. The CDR3 loop is CASSSFTGGLSEQFF. As DNA, the CDR3 is TGTGCCAGCAGCAGTTTCACGGGGGGGCTTAGTGAGCAGTTCTTC.

The chain carries TRBV19 and TRBJ2-2, with TRBD2 identical over 9 bases. V lost 8 bases and J lost 5; bases outside the gene matches: 9. The CDR3 extends over 15 amino acids. Per the germline V gene, CDR1 is LNHDA and CDR2 is SQIVND (reference sequence). The CDR3 reads CASFSGRERTGELFF. CDR3 bases: TGTGCCAGTTTTAGCGGGAGAGAGAGAACCGGGGAGCTGTTTTTT.

The chain carries TRBV3-1 (or the pseudogene TRBV3-2) and TRBJ2-7, with D possibly matching TRBD2 (5 bases). The CDR3 extends over 17 amino acids. Germline CDR1 LGHDT, CDR2 YNNKEL (reference sequence). Trimming took off 3 bases at V and 0 bases at J, with 18 bases between the two ends. CDR3 loop: CASSQGWELYLSYEQYF. The CDR3 region has the DNA TGTGCCAGCAGCCAGGGGTGGGAGCTTTATCTCTCCTACGAGCAGTACTTC.

In its sample, this clone was seen a few times. One end of the junction fails to match germline, which may point to a read error. J is TRBJ1-4 and V is TRBV6-5; a possible D gene is TRBD1 (6 bases). The CDR3 runs 15 residues. The germline V gene encodes CDR1 MNHEY and CDR2 SVGAGI. The chain's CDR3 is CASIYNGQLNEKLFF. CDR3 coding DNA: TGTGCCAGCATTTACAACGGACAGCTTAATGAAAAACTGTTTTTT.

CDR3 in DNA: TGTGCCAGCAGTTACTCTTCCGGGCAGGGAAACATTCAGTACTTC. Translating it yields CASSYSSGQGNIQYF. The rearrangement links TRBV6-5 to TRBJ2-4; weak D call: TRBD1 (5 bases). V dropped 0 bases and J dropped 6 bases, with 12 bases sitting between them. Germline CDR1 reads MNHEY; CDR2 reads SVGAGI. The length of the CDR3 is 15 residues.

This chain links TRBV19 with TRBJ1-3; no reliable D call. The length of the CDR3 is 15 residues. In germline, CDR1 is LNHDA, CDR2 SQIVND (reference sequence). Deletions cut 7 bases from V and 0 bases from J, with 13 bases between. CDR3 sequence: CASTWEARSGNTIYF. In nucleotides, the CDR3 is TGTGCCAGTACGTGGGAGGCCCGCTCTGGAAACACCATATATTTT.